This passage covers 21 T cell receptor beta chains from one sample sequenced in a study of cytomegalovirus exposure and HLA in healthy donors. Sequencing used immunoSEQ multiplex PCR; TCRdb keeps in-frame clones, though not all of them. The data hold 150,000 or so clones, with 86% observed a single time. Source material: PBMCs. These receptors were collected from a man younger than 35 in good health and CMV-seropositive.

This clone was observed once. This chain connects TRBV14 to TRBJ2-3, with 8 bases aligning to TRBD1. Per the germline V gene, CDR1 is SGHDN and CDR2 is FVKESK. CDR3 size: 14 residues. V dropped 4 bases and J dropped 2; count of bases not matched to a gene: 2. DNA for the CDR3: TGTGCCAGCAGCCTGGACAGGGCCACAGATACGCAGTATTTT. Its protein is CASSLDRATDTQYF. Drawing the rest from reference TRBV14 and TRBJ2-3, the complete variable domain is EAGVTQFPSHSVIEKGQTVTLRCDPISGHDNLYWYRRVMGKEIKFLLHFVKESKQDESGMPNNRFLAERTGGTYSTLKVQPAELEDSGVYFCASSLDRATDTQYFGPGTRLTVL.

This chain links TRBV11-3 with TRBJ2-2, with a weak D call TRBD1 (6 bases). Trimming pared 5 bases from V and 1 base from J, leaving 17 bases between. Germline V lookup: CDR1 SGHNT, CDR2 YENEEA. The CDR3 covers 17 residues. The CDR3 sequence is CASSPSLLTGNTGELFF. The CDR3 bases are TGTGCCAGCAGCCCCTCTTTACTGACAGGGAACACCGGGGAGCTGTTTTTT.

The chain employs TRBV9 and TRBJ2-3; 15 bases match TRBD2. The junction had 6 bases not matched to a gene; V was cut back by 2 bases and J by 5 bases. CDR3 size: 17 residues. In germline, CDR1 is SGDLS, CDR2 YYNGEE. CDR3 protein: CASSVGLAGGQGDTQYF. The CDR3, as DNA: TGTGCCAGCAGCGTGGGACTAGCGGGGGGCCAGGGAGATACGCAGTATTTT.

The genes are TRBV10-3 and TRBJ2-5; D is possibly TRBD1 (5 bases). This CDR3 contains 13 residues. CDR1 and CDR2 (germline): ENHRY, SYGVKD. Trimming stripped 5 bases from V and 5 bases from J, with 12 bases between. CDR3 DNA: TGTGCCATCAGTTACACTGGGGCTGAGACCCAGTACTTC. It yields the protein CAISYTGAETQYF.

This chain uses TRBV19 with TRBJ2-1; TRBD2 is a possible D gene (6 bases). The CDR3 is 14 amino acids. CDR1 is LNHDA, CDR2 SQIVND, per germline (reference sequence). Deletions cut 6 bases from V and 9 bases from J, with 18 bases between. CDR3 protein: CASSAGPSGVEQFF. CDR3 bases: TGTGCCAGTAGCGCGGGACCCAGTGGGGTTGAGCAGTTCTTC.

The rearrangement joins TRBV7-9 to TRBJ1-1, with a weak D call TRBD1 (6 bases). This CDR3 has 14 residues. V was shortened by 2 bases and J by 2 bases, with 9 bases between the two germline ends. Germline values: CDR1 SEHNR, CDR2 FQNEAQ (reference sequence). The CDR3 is CASSLSQGNTEAFF. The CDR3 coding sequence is TGTGCCAGCAGCTTATCACAGGGTAACACTGAAGCTTTCTTT.

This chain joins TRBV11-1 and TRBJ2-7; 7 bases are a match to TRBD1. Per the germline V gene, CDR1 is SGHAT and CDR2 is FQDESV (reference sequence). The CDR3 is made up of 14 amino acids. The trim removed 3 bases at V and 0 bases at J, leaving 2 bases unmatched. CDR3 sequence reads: CASSFSGGSYEQYF. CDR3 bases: TGTGCCAGCAGCTTCTCAGGGGGCTCCTACGAGCAGTACTTC.

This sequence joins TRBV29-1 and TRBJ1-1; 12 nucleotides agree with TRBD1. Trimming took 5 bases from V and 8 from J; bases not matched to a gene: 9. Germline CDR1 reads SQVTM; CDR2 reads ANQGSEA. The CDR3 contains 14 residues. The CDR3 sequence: CSVQTGTGGSEAFF. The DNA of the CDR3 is TGCAGCGTTCAAACCGGGACAGGGGGCTCGGAAGCTTTCTTT. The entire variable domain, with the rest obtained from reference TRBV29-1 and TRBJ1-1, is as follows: SAVISQKPSRDICQRGTSLTIQCQVDSQVTMMFWYRQQPGQSLTLIATANQGSEATYESGFVIDKFPISRPNLTFSTLTVSNMSPEDSSIYLCSVQTGTGGSEAFFGQGTRLTVV.

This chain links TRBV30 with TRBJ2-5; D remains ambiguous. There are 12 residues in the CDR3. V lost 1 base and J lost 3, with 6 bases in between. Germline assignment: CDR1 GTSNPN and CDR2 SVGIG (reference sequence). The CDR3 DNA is TGTGCCTGGAGTGGAACTAAAGAGACCCAGTACTTC. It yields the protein CAWSGTKETQYF.

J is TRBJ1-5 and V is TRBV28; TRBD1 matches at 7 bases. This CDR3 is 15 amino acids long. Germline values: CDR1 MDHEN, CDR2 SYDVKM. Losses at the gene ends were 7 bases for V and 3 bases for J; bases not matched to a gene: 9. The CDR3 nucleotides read TGTGCCAGCAAACTAGGGGGCAGCCTCAATCAGCCCCAGCATTTT. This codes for CASKLGGSLNQPQHF.

The CDR3 reads CASSFLAGGATYEQYF. CDR3 bases: TGTGCCAGCAGCTTCCTAGCGGGGGGCGCTACCTACGAGCAGTACTTC. The gene calls are TRBV7-2 and TRBJ2-7, with 11 positions matching TRBD2. V trimming: 3 bases; J trimming: 2 bases; junction bases outside the gene matches: 6. This CDR3 region has 16 residues. Germline values: CDR1 SGHTA, CDR2 FQGNSA.

CDR3 sequence: CAPGGAQGYNEQFF. DNA for the CDR3: TGTGCCCCGGGGGGGGCACAGGGGTACAATGAGCAGTTCTTC. The chain recombines TRBV2 with TRBJ2-1; perhaps TRBD2 as D (8 bases). The CDR3 is 14 amino acids. Trimming took 11 bases from V and 4 from J, leaving 18 bases between them. Looked up from germline, CDR1 is SNHLY and CDR2 is FYNNEI.

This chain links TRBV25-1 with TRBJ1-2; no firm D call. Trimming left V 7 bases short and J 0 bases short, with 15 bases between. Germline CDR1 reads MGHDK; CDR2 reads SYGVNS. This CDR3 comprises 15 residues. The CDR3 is CASTQSGSANYGYTF. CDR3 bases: TGTGCCAGCACTCAATCAGGCAGTGCTAACTATGGCTACACCTTC.

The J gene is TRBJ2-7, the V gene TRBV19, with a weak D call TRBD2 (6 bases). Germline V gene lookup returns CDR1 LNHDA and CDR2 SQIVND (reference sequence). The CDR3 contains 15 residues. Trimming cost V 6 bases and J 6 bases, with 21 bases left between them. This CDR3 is CASSPGDTTRAEQYF. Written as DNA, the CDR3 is TGTGCCAGTAGCCCGGGGGATACCACTCGGGCCGAGCAGTACTTC.

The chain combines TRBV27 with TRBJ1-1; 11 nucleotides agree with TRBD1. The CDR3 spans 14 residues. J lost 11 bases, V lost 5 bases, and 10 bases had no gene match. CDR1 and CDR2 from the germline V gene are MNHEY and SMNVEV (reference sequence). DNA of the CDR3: TGTGCCAGCAGTCTCGCCGGGACAGGGGGTAACGCTTTCTTT. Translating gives CASSLAGTGGNAFF.

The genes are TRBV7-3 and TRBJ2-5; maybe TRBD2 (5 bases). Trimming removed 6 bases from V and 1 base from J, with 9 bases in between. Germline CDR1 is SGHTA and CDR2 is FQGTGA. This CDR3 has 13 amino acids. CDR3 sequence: CASSRGFQETQYF. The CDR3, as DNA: TGTGCCAGCAGTCGGGGATTCCAAGAGACCCAGTACTTC.

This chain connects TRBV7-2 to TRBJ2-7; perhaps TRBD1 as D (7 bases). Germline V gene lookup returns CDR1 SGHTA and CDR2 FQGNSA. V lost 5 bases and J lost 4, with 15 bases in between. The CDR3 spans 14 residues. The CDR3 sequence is CASSLRGEHYEQYF. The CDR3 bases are TGTGCCAGCAGCCTCAGGGGGGAGCATTACGAGCAGTACTTC.

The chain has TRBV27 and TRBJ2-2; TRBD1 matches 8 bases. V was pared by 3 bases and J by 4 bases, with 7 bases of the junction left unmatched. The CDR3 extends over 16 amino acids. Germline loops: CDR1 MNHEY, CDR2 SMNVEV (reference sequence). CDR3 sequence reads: CASSFGRGRVTGELFF. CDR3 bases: TGTGCCAGCAGTTTTGGCAGGGGGCGCGTCACCGGGGAGCTGTTTTTT.

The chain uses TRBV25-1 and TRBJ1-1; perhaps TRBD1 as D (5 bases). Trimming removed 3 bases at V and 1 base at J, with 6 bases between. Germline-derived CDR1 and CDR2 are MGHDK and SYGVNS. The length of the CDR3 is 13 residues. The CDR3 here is CASSDQGNTEAFF. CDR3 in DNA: TGTGCCAGCAGTGACCAGGGGAACACTGAAGCTTTCTTT. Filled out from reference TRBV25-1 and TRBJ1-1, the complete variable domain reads EADIYQTPRYLVIGTGKKITLECSQTMGHDKMYWYQQDPGMELHLIHYSYGVNSTEKGDLSSESTVSRIRTEHFPLTLESARPSHTSQYLCASSDQGNTEAFFGQGTRLTVV.

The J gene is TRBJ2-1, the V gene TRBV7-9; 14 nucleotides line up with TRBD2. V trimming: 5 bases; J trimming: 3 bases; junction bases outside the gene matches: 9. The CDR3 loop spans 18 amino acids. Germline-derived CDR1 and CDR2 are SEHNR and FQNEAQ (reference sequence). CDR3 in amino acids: CASSPPLGLAGVYNEQFF. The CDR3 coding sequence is TGTGCCAGCAGCCCCCCGCTGGGACTAGCGGGAGTCTACAATGAGCAGTTCTTC.

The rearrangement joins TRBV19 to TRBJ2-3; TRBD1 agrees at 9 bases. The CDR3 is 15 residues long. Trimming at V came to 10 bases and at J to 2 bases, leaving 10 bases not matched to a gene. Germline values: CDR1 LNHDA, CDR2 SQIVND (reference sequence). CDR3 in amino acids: CATTRTGVVTDTQYF. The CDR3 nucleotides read TGTGCCACCACACGGACAGGGGTGGTCACAGATACGCAGTATTTT.